The 22 T cell receptor beta chains below all came from one sample that was sequenced in a study of pediatric ulcerative colitis. Using immunoSEQ multiplex PCR, the repertoire was profiled, and TCRdb retains in-frame clones only, with some absent. The profile shows 12,000 to 15,000 clones, 70% to 90% of them singletons. The sample was blood. These receptors all come from a boy aged 10-17 years with moderate ulcerative colitis.

The V and J genes are TRBV6-6 and TRBJ2-2; D ambiguous. Germline-derived CDR1 and CDR2 are MNHNY and SVGAGI (reference sequence). V was pared by 4 bases and J by 13 bases, with 4 bases between. The CDR3 totals 9 residues. CDR3 loop: CASSSGLFF. DNA of the CDR3: TGTGCCAGCAGTTCGGGGCTGTTTTTT.

J is TRBJ1-5 and V is TRBV6-5; D gene unclear. The CDR3 is 15 residues long. Trimming pared 0 bases from V and 1 base from J, leaving 7 bases between. In germline, CDR1 is MNHEY, CDR2 SVGAGI. The CDR3 DNA follows: TGTGCCAGCAGTTACTCACAAGGAAGCAATCAGCCCCAGCATTTT. Translated: CASSYSQGSNQPQHF.

The chain recombines TRBV6-6 with TRBJ1-5, with TRBD1 as a possible D gene (6 bases). V was clipped by 1 base and J by 6 bases, with 10 bases between them. The germline gives CDR1 MNHNY, CDR2 SVGAGI (reference sequence). This CDR3 contains 14 residues. Here the CDR3 reads CASSYWGAGQPQHF. For the CDR3, the DNA is TGTGCCAGCAGTTACTGGGGGGCTGGTCAGCCCCAGCATTTT.

The chain employs TRBV28 and TRBJ1-2; D perhaps matches TRBD1 (5 bases). CDR1 is MDHEN, CDR2 SYDVKM, per germline. The CDR3 has 14 residues. Trimming pared 8 bases from V and 0 bases from J, leaving 13 bases between. CDR3 protein: CASGEVGPNYGYTF. The CDR3 nucleotides read TGTGCCAGCGGGGAGGTGGGACCTAACTATGGCTACACCTTC.

The rearrangement links TRBV9 to TRBJ2-5, with D possibly TRBD1 on 6 matching bases. V dropped 6 bases and J dropped 5 bases, with 11 bases sitting between them. The germline V gene has CDR1 SGDLS and CDR2 YYNGEE. The CDR3 has 12 amino acids. This CDR3 reads CASNTGTETQYF. The CDR3 bases are TGTGCCAGCAACACAGGGACGGAGACCCAGTACTTC.

The V call is TRBV5-1, the J call TRBJ1-5; D possibly corresponds to TRBD1 (5 bases). The germline V gene has CDR1 SGHRS and CDR2 YFSETQ. The ends were cut back, 5 bases at V and 1 base at J, with 13 bases in the middle. The CDR3 has 15 residues. This CDR3 is CASSPEGLSNQPQHF. CDR3 nucleotides: TGCGCCAGCAGTCCGGAGGGGTTAAGCAATCAGCCCCAGCATTTT.

V is TRBV5-8 and J is TRBJ2-3; 7 positions match TRBD1. After removal of 4 bases from V and 1 base from J, the junction contained 3 bases not matched to a gene. From germline, CDR1 is SGHTS and CDR2 YDEGEE. This CDR3 is 14 amino acids long. In nucleotides, the CDR3 is TGTGCCAGCAGCGATGACAGGGGCACAGATACGCAGTATTTT. Its protein product is CASSDDRGTDTQYF.

The J gene is TRBJ2-2, the V gene TRBV7-9; TRBD1 aligns across 8 bases. Germline-derived CDR1 and CDR2 are SEHNR and FQNEAQ (reference sequence). The CDR3 length is 14 residues. Trimming cost V 2 bases and J 4 bases; bases outside gene matches: 0. Here the CDR3 DNA reads TGTGCCAGCAGCTTACAGGGGGCCACCGGGGAGCTGTTTTTT. It codes for CASSLQGATGELFF.

The chain uses TRBV15 and TRBJ1-1, with D unresolved. V shed 1 base and J shed 4 bases, with 10 bases lying between them. Germline V gives CDR1 LNHNV, CDR2 YYDKDF (reference sequence). The CDR3 is 14 amino acids. The CDR3 coding sequence is TGTGCCACCAGCAGAGGGGTAGTGGCCACTGAAGCTTTCTTT. Amino acid sequence: CATSRGVVATEAFF.

This chain links TRBV28 with TRBJ2-3; 10 bases line up with TRBD2. Unmatched junction bases numbered 2, after V lost 5 bases and J lost 3 bases. The germline CDR1 and CDR2 sequences are MDHEN and SYDVKM. This CDR3 is built from 14 residues. The CDR3 DNA reads as TGTGCCAGCAGTGCTAGCGGGAGTACAGATACGCAGTATTTT. It yields the protein CASSASGSTDTQYF.

J is TRBJ2-7 and V is TRBV4-2; 7 nucleotides line up with TRBD1. The CDR3 has 15 residues. The J segment lost 1 base and the V segment lost 3 bases, leaving 6 bases of the junction unmatched. Germline-derived CDR1 and CDR2 are LGHNA and YNFKEQ. DNA for the CDR3: TGTGCCAGCAGCCAGCCTGGGACAGAGTCCTACGAGCAGTACTTC. This encodes CASSQPGTESYEQYF.

The CDR3: CASRNEQGSYNEQFF. Here the CDR3 DNA reads TGTGCCAGCAGGAATGAACAGGGGTCCTACAATGAGCAGTTCTTC. The V and J genes are TRBV6-5 and TRBJ2-1; 7 bases are shared with TRBD1. The length of the CDR3 is 15 residues. V lost 6 bases and J lost 1; bases outside the gene matches: 6. The germline gives CDR1 MNHEY, CDR2 SVGAGI.

The rearrangement joins TRBV10-3 to TRBJ1-1; D remains unclear. The CDR3 totals 13 residues. Germline V gene lookup returns CDR1 ENHRY and CDR2 SYGVKD. The V and J ends lost 7 bases and 0 bases respectively, with 9 bases between them. The CDR3 region is CAINPSMNTEAFF. CDR3 bases: TGTGCCATCAATCCAAGCATGAACACTGAAGCTTTCTTT.

This sequence joins TRBV7-8 and TRBJ1-1, with D perhaps TRBD1 (5 bases). Germline lookup yields CDR1 SGHVS and CDR2 FQNEAQ. This CDR3 region has 14 residues. V lost 3 bases and J lost 9, with 17 bases in between. This CDR3 reads CASSFIPEQAQAFF. As DNA, the CDR3 is TGTGCCAGCAGCTTTATACCCGAACAGGCCCAAGCTTTCTTT.

The CDR3 coding sequence is TGCGCCAGCAGCTTGGGGACCGGGATCCTAAATGGCGCTGAAGCTTTCTTT. It yields the protein CASSLGTGILNGAEAFF. This chain uses TRBV5-1 with TRBJ1-1; D is unresolved. There are 17 residues in the CDR3. Per the germline V gene, CDR1 is SGHRS and CDR2 is YFSETQ. V lost 0 bases to trimming and J lost 6 bases, with 21 bases between them.

This clone was observed a single time. V and J are TRBV2 and TRBJ1-1; no firm D call. The CDR3 has 14 residues. The ends were cut back, 7 bases at V and 0 bases at J, with 12 bases in the middle. The germline gives CDR1 SNHLY, CDR2 FYNNEI. In DNA, the CDR3 is TGTGCCAGCACCCTAGACACCTTGAACACTGAAGCTTTCTTT. It yields the protein CASTLDTLNTEAFF.

The gene calls are TRBV19 and TRBJ2-7, with D perhaps matching TRBD1 (6 bases). Looked up from germline, CDR1 is LNHDA and CDR2 is SQIVND (reference sequence). With 8 bases removed from V and 4 bases from J, the gap between germline ends came to 12 bases. CDR3 size: 12 residues. The CDR3 region has the DNA TGTGCCAGTTCCCTAGGGGGTTACGAGCAGTACTTC. This codes for CASSLGGYEQYF. Supplemented by reference TRBV19 and TRBJ2-7, the full variable domain reads DGGITQSPKYLFRKEGQNVTLSCEQNLNHDAMYWYRQDPGQGLRLIYYSQIVNDFQKGDIAEGYSVSREKKESFPLTVTSAQKNPTAFYLCASSLGGYEQYFGPGTRLTVT.

The chain employs TRBV2 and TRBJ1-2, with unresolved D. CDR3 length: 10 residues. Germline CDR1 is SNHLY and CDR2 is FYNNEI. Deletions cut 8 bases from V and 7 bases from J, with 8 bases between. The CDR3 protein is CASPLGGYTF. CDR3 coding DNA: TGTGCCAGCCCTTTGGGTGGCTACACCTTC.

The J gene is TRBJ2-1, the V gene TRBV6-5, with D perhaps matching TRBD1 or TRBD2 (5 bases each). Trimming pared 8 bases from V and 4 bases from J, leaving 18 bases between. The CDR3 length is 15 residues. Germline values: CDR1 MNHEY, CDR2 SVGAGI. The CDR3 here is CASGAYGGIYNEQFF. CDR3 bases: TGTGCCAGCGGCGCGTATGGGGGTATATACAATGAGCAGTTCTTC.

The chain has TRBV18 and TRBJ2-1, with TRBD1 matching 10 bases. CDR3 size: 18 residues. Trimming removed 2 bases from V and 9 bases from J; junction bases left unmatched: 16. Germline V gene lookup returns CDR1 KGHSH and CDR2 LQKENI. Written as DNA, the CDR3 is TGTGCCAGCTCACCAAGACGGACGGGACAGGGGAGTAGCGGTGAGCAGTTCTTC. Translated: CASSPRRTGQGSSGEQFF.

The gene calls are TRBV6-5 and TRBJ1-4; D call uncertain. This CDR3 contains 15 residues. The germline V gene encodes CDR1 MNHEY and CDR2 SVGAGI. Deletions cut 1 base from V and 5 bases from J, with 11 bases between. CDR3 bases: TGTGCCAGCAGTTACTACGAGGCCTCCAATGAAAAACTGTTTTTT. Its translation is CASSYYEASNEKLFF.

This rearrangement joins TRBV7-2 to TRBJ2-7, with 8 bases fitting TRBD1. The CDR3 length is 13 residues. The germline V gene has CDR1 SGHTA and CDR2 FQGNSA. V dropped 2 bases and J dropped 6; count of bases not matched to a gene: 3. CDR3 amino acids: CASSLSDRAEQYF. The CDR3 DNA is TGTGCCAGCAGCTTATCGGACAGGGCCGAGCAGTACTTC.